The 24 T cell receptor beta chains below were found in one sample sequenced in a study of T cells expressing NK-cell markers. TCRdb reanalyzed the 5' RACE reads and collapses them to one entry per CDR3 protein, without DNA. Listed are around 380,000 distinct CDR3 sequences; around 10% falls within the top ten. The sequencing sample was made of blood T cells: a sorted CD56 or NKG2C T cell subset, CD4+ or CD8+ T cells, or bulk PBMC T cells (not recorded which). Every receptor here comes from a woman in her forties or fifties in good health.

This chain uses TRBV10-3 with TRBJ2-2. Germline CDR1 ENHRY, CDR2 SYGVKD. The CDR3 runs 16 residues. The CDR3 region is CAISVLPTTNTGELFF.

The V gene is TRBV6-5, the J gene TRBJ2-1; TCRdb picks TRBD1, but there is no DNA to check that call. Germline loops: CDR1 MNHEY, CDR2 SVGAGI. This CDR3 spans 14 amino acids. CDR3 in amino acids: CASSQTGELNEQFF.

V and J are TRBV19 and TRBJ2-7; TCRdb's assignment of TRBD2 cannot be checked, as there is no DNA. Germline CDR1 reads LNHDA; CDR2 reads SQIVND (reference sequence). The CDR3 consists of 14 residues. CDR3 loop: CASSLAGSLYEQYF.

The chain couples TRBV7-2 to TRBJ2-5; TCRdb lists TRBD1, though no DNA is available to test this call. The CDR3 length is 16 residues. Germline CDR1 and CDR2: SGHTA and FQGNSA. This chain's CDR3 is CASSLVGVGARETQYF.

This rearrangement joins TRBV7-2 to TRBJ2-3; without DNA, the TCRdb call of TRBD1 cannot be checked. The germline V gene encodes CDR1 SGHTA and CDR2 FQGNSA. The CDR3 extends over 14 amino acids. CDR3 region: CASSLEGAGDTQYF.

The chain employs TRBV11-3 and TRBJ2-4; checking the TCRdb D call of TRBD2 is not possible without DNA. Germline V gene lookup returns CDR1 SGHNT and CDR2 YENEEA. The CDR3 runs to 17 residues. The CDR3 sequence: CASSLRTSGSGKNIQYF.

The V call is TRBV27, the J call TRBJ2-7; TCRdb proposes TRBD1, but this gene call is untestable without DNA. The CDR3 runs 12 residues. The germline V gene encodes CDR1 MNHEY and CDR2 SMNVEV (reference sequence). CDR3: CASGDSPYEQYF.

The chain recombines TRBV11-3 with TRBJ2-1; TCRdb reports TRBD2, a call that lacks DNA to check it against. CDR3 length: 16 residues. Per germline, CDR1 SGHNT and CDR2 YENEEA. The chain's CDR3 is CASSLIGRGSYNEQFF.

The V gene is TRBV29-1, the J gene TRBJ2-7; with no DNA, the TCRdb D assignment of TRBD2 cannot be verified. The CDR3 is 15 residues long. CDR1 SQVTM and CDR2 ANQGSEA come from the germline V gene. CDR3 in amino acids: CSVGGLAGGGYEQYF.

V is TRBV5-1 and J is TRBJ2-3. This CDR3 comprises 13 residues. The germline V gene encodes CDR1 SGHRS and CDR2 YFSETQ. CDR3 sequence: CASSSFPTDTQYF.

The J gene is TRBJ2-1, the V gene TRBV15; TCRdb's D call, TRBD1, is unchecked because there is no DNA. The germline CDR1 and CDR2 sequences are LNHNV and YYDKDF (reference sequence). This CDR3 contains 14 residues. The CDR3 spells CATSRTLSGTPRFF. Combining the CDR3 with reference TRBV15 and TRBJ2-1 gives the whole variable domain DAMVIQNPRYQVTQFGKPVTLSCSQTLNHNVMYWYQQKSSQAPKLLFHYYDKDFNNEADTPDNFQSRRPNTSFCFLDIRSPGLGDTAMYLCATSRTLSGTPRFFGPGTRLTVL.

The chain employs TRBV3-1 and TRBJ2-1; there is no DNA to check the TCRdb D call of TRBD2. The germline V gene has CDR1 LGHDT and CDR2 YNNKEL (reference sequence). The CDR3 is 16 amino acids. This CDR3 reads CASSQGASGLYNEQFF.

This chain links TRBV7-9 with TRBJ1-1; TCRdb calls TRBD1, which cannot be checked without DNA. The length of the CDR3 is 15 residues. Germline CDR1 and CDR2: SEHNR and FQNEAQ (reference sequence). CDR3 region: CASRNAGGRSTEAFF.

The chain links TRBV20-1 to TRBJ2-2; TCRdb's D gene call, TRBD1, goes unchecked for lack of DNA. Germline assignment: CDR1 DFQATT and CDR2 SNEGSKA (reference sequence). CDR3 length: 15 amino acids. The CDR3: CSARATGVNTGELFF.

This sequence joins TRBV10-3 and TRBJ2-5; the D gene TCRdb calls, TRBD2, cannot be checked with no DNA. Germline CDR1 and CDR2: ENHRY and SYGVKD. CDR3 length equals 14 residues. The chain's CDR3 is CAVGGSGNEETQYF.

The chain couples TRBV12-3 or TRBV12-4 to TRBJ1-4; the TRBD1 assignment by TCRdb is unverifiable without DNA. This CDR3 is 14 amino acids long. CDR3 region: CASSWGNANEKLFF.

V usage is TRBV7-9 and J usage is TRBJ1-4; TCRdb calls TRBD1, which cannot be checked without DNA. This CDR3 region has 14 residues. The germline CDR1 and CDR2 sequences are SEHNR and FQNEAQ (reference sequence). CDR3 sequence: CASRPPSLEEKLFF.

The V gene is TRBV6-5, the J gene TRBJ2-7; lacking DNA, the TRBD1 call made by TCRdb goes unchecked. The CDR3 extends over 16 amino acids. Germline CDR1 is MNHEY and CDR2 is SVGAGI. CDR3 loop: CASSYKPQGLSYEQYF.

The gene calls are TRBV20-1 and TRBJ2-3; TCRdb names TRBD2, which stays unverified in the absence of DNA. This CDR3 contains 14 residues. Germline V gene data show CDR1 as DFQATT and CDR2 as SNEGSKA (reference sequence). The chain's CDR3 is CSARGWRVADTQYF.

The rearrangement links TRBV5-1 to TRBJ2-1; TCRdb's assignment of TRBD1 cannot be checked, as there is no DNA. Germline CDR1 is SGHRS and CDR2 is YFSETQ. This CDR3 comprises 15 residues. The CDR3 sequence is CASSLVQGNHNEQFF.

The chain carries TRBV19 and TRBJ2-4; TCRdb calls TRBD1, which cannot be checked without DNA. Germline V gene lookup returns CDR1 LNHDA and CDR2 SQIVND (reference sequence). This CDR3 has 15 amino acids. The CDR3 reads CASSRNGDGKNIQYF.

The genes are TRBV6-5 and TRBJ1-6. CDR3 length: 17 amino acids. Germline CDR1 reads MNHEY; CDR2 reads SVGAGI. The CDR3 loop reads CASSYLARGSYNSPLHF.

This chain uses TRBV28 with TRBJ2-4; TCRdb names TRBD2, which stays unverified in the absence of DNA. CDR1 MDHEN and CDR2 SYDVKM come from the germline V gene. The CDR3 contains 15 residues. The chain's CDR3 is CASSPAGLSKNIQYF.

The J gene is TRBJ1-2, the V gene TRBV7-9. This CDR3 is built from 15 residues. Germline loops: CDR1 SEHNR, CDR2 FQNEAQ (reference sequence). The CDR3 spells CASSLAILSLFGYTF.